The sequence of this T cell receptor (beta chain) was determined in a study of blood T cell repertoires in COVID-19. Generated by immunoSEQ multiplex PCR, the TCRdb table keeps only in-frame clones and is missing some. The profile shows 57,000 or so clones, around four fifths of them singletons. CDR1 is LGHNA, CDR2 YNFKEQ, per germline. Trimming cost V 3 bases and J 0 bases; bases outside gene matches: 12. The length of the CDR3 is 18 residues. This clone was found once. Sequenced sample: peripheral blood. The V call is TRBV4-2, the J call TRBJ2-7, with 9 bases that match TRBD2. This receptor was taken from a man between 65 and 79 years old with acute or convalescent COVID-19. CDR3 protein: CASSQNSGGPRSSYEQYF. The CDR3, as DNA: TGTGCCAGCAGCCAGAATAGCGGGGGCCCTAGGAGCTCCTACGAGCAGTACTTC.